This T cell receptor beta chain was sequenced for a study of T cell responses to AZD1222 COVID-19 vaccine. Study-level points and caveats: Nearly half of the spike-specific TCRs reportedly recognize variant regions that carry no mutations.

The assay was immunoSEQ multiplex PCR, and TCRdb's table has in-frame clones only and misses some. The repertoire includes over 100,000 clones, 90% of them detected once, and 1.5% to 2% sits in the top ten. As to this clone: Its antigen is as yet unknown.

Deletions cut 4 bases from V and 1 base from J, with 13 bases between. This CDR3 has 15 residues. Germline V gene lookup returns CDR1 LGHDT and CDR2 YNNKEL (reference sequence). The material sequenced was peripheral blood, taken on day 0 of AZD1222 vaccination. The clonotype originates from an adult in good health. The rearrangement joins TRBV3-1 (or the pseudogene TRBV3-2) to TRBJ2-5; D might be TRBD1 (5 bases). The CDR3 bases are TGTGCCAGCAGCCCCCTAAAGACAGTCCAAGAGACCCAGTACTTC. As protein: CASSPLKTVQETQYF.